The 32 T cell receptor beta chains given below trace back to one sample, sequenced in a study of OX40 agonist ivuxolimab in advanced cancers. Repertoires were generated with immunoSEQ multiplex PCR, while TCRdb's copy carries only in-frame clones and drops some. The top ten hold roughly 2% of the sample, which has 61,000 or so clones, about 80% seen once. The source was CD4+ or CD8+ T cells sorted from blood, collected in a trial of the OX40 agonist ivuxolimab. These receptors all come from an adult with an advanced solid tumor such as melanoma, head and neck, liver or kidney cancer.

Written as DNA, the CDR3 is TGTGCCAGCAGCATTAGCGGGAGGTTGGGTACGCAGTATTTT. This sequence encodes CASSISGRLGTQYF. The chain carries TRBV7-8 and TRBJ2-3, with 10 nucleotides matching TRBD2. The CDR3 covers 14 residues. Trimming took 5 bases from V and 8 from J; bases not matched to a gene: 7. CDR1 and CDR2 from the germline V gene are SGHVS and FQNEAQ.

The J gene is TRBJ2-7, the V gene TRBV9; D assignment may be TRBD1 or TRBD2 (5 bases each). Germline-derived CDR1 and CDR2 are SGDLS and YYNGEE. With 3 bases removed from V and 0 bases from J, the gap between germline ends came to 16 bases. The CDR3 has 16 amino acids. CDR3 coding DNA: TGTGCCAGCAGCGAGGGGACGCCAGAAAGCTCCTACGAGCAGTACTTC. Its protein product is CASSEGTPESSYEQYF.

The CDR3 loop reads CASSSESGRTEAFF. CDR3 coding DNA: TGTGCCAGCAGTTCAGAATCGGGGAGGACTGAAGCTTTCTTT. The rearrangement links TRBV27 to TRBJ1-1; D gene unclear. The CDR3 extends over 14 amino acids. Germline V gene data show CDR1 as MNHEY and CDR2 as SMNVEV (reference sequence). V shed 4 bases and J shed 5 bases, with 14 bases lying between them.

The chain uses TRBV9 and TRBJ2-7; D is ambiguous. Trimming took off 0 bases at V and 3 bases at J, with 13 bases between the two ends. This CDR3 is 15 amino acids long. Germline CDR1 SGDLS, CDR2 YYNGEE. CDR3 amino acids: CASSVGKGFIYEQYF. Written as DNA, the CDR3 is TGTGCCAGCAGCGTAGGGAAAGGGTTTATCTACGAGCAGTACTTC. Based on the CDR3 plus reference TRBV9 and TRBJ2-7, the full variable domain is DSGVTQTPKHLITATGQRVTLRCSPRSGDLSVYWYQQSLDQGLQFLIQYYNGEERAKGNILERFSAQQFPDLHSELNLSSLELGDSALYFCASSVGKGFIYEQYFGPGTRLTVT.

V gene TRBV28 combines with J gene TRBJ2-3; 7 bases map to TRBD2. The CDR3 has 18 residues. The V gene's germline CDR1 is MDHEN and CDR2 SYDVKM. J was trimmed by 5 bases and V by 8 bases; bases with no gene match: 22. The CDR3 bases are TGTGCCAGCTCTTCCCCCGGCGCTAAACGGGAGGTGCTAGATACGCAGTATTTT. It specifies CASSSPGAKREVLDTQYF.

This clone occurred once. This chain connects TRBV4-2 to TRBJ1-4; TRBD1 matches at 10 bases. The V gene end was trimmed by 0 bases and the J gene end by 7 bases; junction bases not matched to a gene: 2. The germline V gene encodes CDR1 LGHNA and CDR2 YNFKEQ. The CDR3 is 15 residues long. DNA for the CDR3: TGTGCCAGCAGCCAAGATGGACAGGGGGGTGAAAAACTGTTTTTT. It encodes CASSQDGQGGEKLFF.

The rearrangement uses TRBV7-2 and TRBJ2-7, with 7 positions matching TRBD1. Germline lookup yields CDR1 SGHTA and CDR2 FQGNSA. The CDR3 extends over 17 amino acids. V lost 5 bases and J lost 4; bases outside the gene matches: 17. Written as DNA, the CDR3 is TGTGCCAGCAGCCATCGAAAGGGACAGAGCTCTCGATACGAGCAGTACTTC. Translation gives CASSHRKGQSSRYEQYF.

The chain couples TRBV5-1 to TRBJ1-2; D gene ambiguous. CDR3 length equals 13 residues. The germline CDR1 and CDR2 sequences are SGHRS and YFSETQ. The V and J ends lost 2 bases and 8 bases respectively, with 13 bases between them. The CDR3 here is CASSFSPGKGYTF. DNA of the CDR3: TGCGCCAGCAGCTTCAGTCCAGGCAAAGGCTACACCTTC.

The CDR3 protein is CAWSPWGTGNTIYF. Here the CDR3 DNA reads TGTGCCTGGAGCCCATGGGGGACGGGAAACACCATATATTTT. V and J are TRBV30 and TRBJ1-3; D possibly corresponds to TRBD1 (5 bases). The V end was cut by 3 bases, the J end by 4 bases, with 13 bases between. Germline CDR1 is GTSNPN and CDR2 is SVGIG (reference sequence). The CDR3 covers 14 residues.

The V gene is TRBV4-3, the J gene TRBJ1-1; D gene uncertain. V lost 3 bases and J lost 1, with 9 bases in between. CDR3 size: 14 residues. Germline V CDR1 and CDR2: LGHNA, YSLEER. This CDR3 reads CASSQEHENTEAFF. CDR3 DNA: TGCGCCAGCAGCCAGGAACACGAGAACACTGAAGCTTTCTTT.

J is TRBJ1-5 and V is TRBV10-3; possibly TRBD1 for D (6 bases). Trimming shortened V by 0 bases and J by 1 base, and 7 bases separated the two germline ends. This CDR3 contains 15 residues. CDR1 and CDR2 from the germline V gene are ENHRY and SYGVKD. This CDR3 reads CAISESRGSNQPQHF. In DNA, the CDR3 is TGTGCCATCAGTGAGTCGAGGGGGAGCAATCAGCCCCAGCATTTT.

The chain couples TRBV7-5 to TRBJ2-1; the table's TRBD2 call for D was not verified on the DNA. TRBV7-5 is recorded as a pseudogene. The CDR3 consists of 14 residues. The CDR3 spells CARSSGGGDNEQFF. The CDR3 nucleotides read TGTGCCAGAAGCTCGGGGGGCGGAGACAATGAGCAGTTCTTC.

This chain joins TRBV7-2 and TRBJ1-2, with no clear D. Trimming removed 2 bases at V and 4 bases at J, with 8 bases between. The length of the CDR3 is 13 residues. From germline, CDR1 is SGHTA and CDR2 FQGNSA. The CDR3 spells CASSLTRTYGYTF. Here the CDR3 DNA reads TGTGCCAGCAGCTTAACCCGGACCTATGGCTACACCTTC.

The chain employs TRBV28 and TRBJ1-5; TRBD1 agrees at 7 bases. The germline V gene encodes CDR1 MDHEN and CDR2 SYDVKM. Trimming took 6 bases from V and 7 from J; bases not matched to a gene: 6. The CDR3 totals 13 residues. CDR3 sequence: CASREGAGQPQHF. DNA of the CDR3: TGTGCCAGCAGGGAGGGGGCAGGGCAGCCCCAGCATTTT.

The chain carries TRBV7-9 and TRBJ2-7, with D maybe TRBD1 (7 bases). This CDR3 spans 14 amino acids. V dropped 3 bases and J dropped 2 bases, with 11 bases sitting between them. CDR1 is SEHNR, CDR2 FQNEAQ, per germline (reference sequence). The CDR3 sequence: CASSLGGQTYEQYF. The CDR3 region has the DNA TGTGCCAGCAGCTTGGGGGGACAGACCTACGAGCAGTACTTC.

The chain is built from TRBV14 and TRBJ1-1; D remains ambiguous. The germline CDR1 and CDR2 sequences are SGHDN and FVKESK. CDR3 length equals 13 residues. Trimming took 0 bases from V and 2 from J, leaving 4 bases between them. As DNA, the CDR3 is TGTGCCAGCAGCCAAGATCTCAACACTGAAGCTTTCTTT. Amino acids: CASSQDLNTEAFF. Full variable domain (outside the CDR3, taken from reference TRBV14 and TRBJ1-1): EAGVTQFPSHSVIEKGQTVTLRCDPISGHDNLYWYRRVMGKEIKFLLHFVKESKQDESGMPNNRFLAERTGGTYSTLKVQPAELEDSGVYFCASSQDLNTEAFFGQGTRLTVV.

The chain couples TRBV30 to TRBJ2-3, with 12 bases matching TRBD2. The V gene end was trimmed by 0 bases and the J gene end by 13 bases; junction bases not matched to a gene: 23. Germline lookup yields CDR1 GTSNPN and CDR2 SVGIG (reference sequence). The CDR3 spans 19 residues. The CDR3 protein is CAWSVRRASTGLAGGWEYF. CDR3 sequence (DNA): TGTGCCTGGAGTGTACGGAGGGCTTCCACGGGACTAGCGGGTGGCTGGGAGTATTTT.

The V call is TRBV29-1, the J call TRBJ2-2; D uncertain. Per germline, CDR1 SQVTM and CDR2 ANQGSEA. This CDR3 region has 11 residues. V was pared by 6 bases and J by 0 bases, with 2 bases between. CDR3: CSVTNTGELFF. DNA of the CDR3: TGCAGCGTCACGAACACCGGGGAGCTGTTTTTT.

Note on this clone: Relative to the germline gene, one junction end is altered; a read error may explain this. The chain joins TRBV28 to TRBJ2-6; perhaps TRBD2 as D (6 bases). Germline CDR1 reads MDHEN; CDR2 reads SYDVKM. CDR3 length equals 15 residues. The chain's CDR3 is CASSPSISGGNVLTF. The CDR3 DNA reads TGTGCCAGCAGTCCCAGTATCTCCGGGGGCAACGTCCTGACTTTC.

This clone was detected only a few times. The chain combines TRBV7-9 with TRBJ2-1, with D perhaps TRBD2 (6 bases). The CDR3 sequence is 14 residues long. CDR1 is SEHNR and CDR2 is FQNEAQ in the germline V gene (reference sequence). V lost 6 bases and J lost 2, with 11 bases in between. The DNA of the CDR3 is TGTGCCAGCAGGAGGCCGGGGGCCTACAATGAGCAGTTCTTC. Translation: CASRRPGAYNEQFF.

As concerns this clone: A junction boundary mismatches the germline segment, possibly from a read error. This rearrangement joins TRBV4-3 to TRBJ1-2, with TRBD1 as a possible D gene (5 bases). Germline-derived CDR1 and CDR2 are LGHNA and YSLEER. The CDR3 runs 14 residues. The chain's CDR3 is CASSPDRQSYRYTF. CDR3 nucleotide sequence: TGCGCCAGCAGCCCAGACCGACAGTCCTATCGCTACACCTTC.

The J gene is TRBJ2-3, the V gene TRBV6-5, with D possibly being TRBD1 (5 bases). The V end lost 6 bases, the J end lost 1 base, and 8 bases lay between the germline ends. The CDR3 is 13 residues long. The germline CDR1 and CDR2 sequences are MNHEY and SVGAGI. The CDR3 protein is CASRIGGTDTQYF. Here the CDR3 DNA reads TGTGCCAGCAGAATAGGGGGCACAGATACGCAGTATTTT.

J is TRBJ1-2 and V is TRBV7-2, with unresolved D. CDR1 and CDR2 from the germline V gene are SGHTA and FQGNSA. The V and J ends lost 5 bases and 2 bases respectively, with 15 bases between them. This CDR3 spans 15 amino acids. CDR3: CASSTFGAGNYGYTF. In nucleotides, the CDR3 is TGTGCCAGCAGCACATTTGGTGCGGGAAACTATGGCTACACCTTC.

In this sample, this clone is medium-sized (0.01 to 0.1%). The rearrangement joins TRBV7-2 to TRBJ2-7; a possible D gene is TRBD2 (6 bases). The CDR3 totals 14 residues. The germline V gene has CDR1 SGHTA and CDR2 FQGNSA. V shed 5 bases and J shed 3 bases, with 14 bases lying between them. This CDR3 reads CASSPGRERYEQYF. CDR3 nucleotides: TGTGCCAGCAGCCCCGGTCGGGAGCGCTACGAGCAGTACTTC.

The V call is TRBV18, the J call TRBJ1-5; 7 bases match TRBD1. V gave up 1 base and J gave up 6 bases; unmatched junction bases: 6. The CDR3 consists of 15 residues. Germline V lookup: CDR1 KGHSH, CDR2 LQKENI. The CDR3 spells CASSPRQGLGQPQHF. In nucleotides, the CDR3 is TGTGCCAGCTCACCACGACAGGGATTGGGTCAGCCCCAGCATTTT.

The genes are TRBV7-3 and TRBJ2-3, with TRBD2 identical over 7 bases. This CDR3 contains 14 residues. Germline V gene lookup returns CDR1 SGHTA and CDR2 FQGTGA. V shed 3 bases, J shed 6 bases, and the junction held 6 bases outside the gene matches. CDR3 nucleotides: TGTGCCAGCAGCTTCCGGGGGAGGGGCGATACGCAGTATTTT. As protein: CASSFRGRGDTQYF.

The genes are TRBV5-5 and TRBJ1-1; no definite D call. The CDR3 extends over 13 amino acids. The V gene lost 4 bases and the J gene lost 4 bases, with 11 bases spanning the gap. Germline-derived CDR1 and CDR2 are SGHKS and YYEKEE (reference sequence). CDR3 sequence: CASSVGSLTEAFF. The CDR3, as DNA: TGTGCCAGCAGCGTCGGGAGCCTCACTGAAGCTTTCTTT.

The chain employs TRBV5-6 and TRBJ1-2, with D uncertain. Germline CDR1 SGHDT, CDR2 YYEEEE. The length of the CDR3 is 13 residues. Trimming left V 7 bases short and J 4 bases short, with 14 bases between. CDR3 loop: CASSPGGRYGYTF. CDR3 sequence (DNA): TGTGCCAGCTCTCCTGGAGGGCGCTATGGCTACACCTTC. Complete variable domain (other parts from reference TRBV5-6 and TRBJ1-2): DAGVTQSPTHLIKTRGQQVTLRCSPKSGHDTVSWYQQALGQGPQFIFQYYEEEERQRGNFPDRFSGHQFPNYSSELNVNALLLGDSALYLCASSPGGRYGYTFGSGTRLTVV.

The chain has TRBV10-3 and TRBJ2-2; perhaps D is TRBD1 or TRBD2 (5 bases each). V was shortened by 10 bases and J by 6 bases, with 18 bases between the two germline ends. Germline V gives CDR1 ENHRY, CDR2 SYGVKD. CDR3 size: 14 residues. CDR3 DNA: TGTGCCACGAACGGGGCAGGAGCGGCCGGGGAGCTGTTTTTT. This translates into CATNGAGAAGELFF.

The chain carries TRBV9 and TRBJ2-3, with a possible D match to TRBD2 (5 bases). Germline values: CDR1 SGDLS, CDR2 YYNGEE. Deletions cut 1 base from V and 2 bases from J, with 8 bases between. The length of the CDR3 is 14 residues. DNA of the CDR3: TGTGCCAGCAGCGTATTCCGGGACACAGATACGCAGTATTTT. This encodes CASSVFRDTDTQYF.

The rearrangement uses TRBV7-6 and TRBJ2-1; a possible D gene is TRBD2 (6 bases). From germline, CDR1 is SGHVS and CDR2 FNYEAQ. There are 17 residues in the CDR3. V dropped 3 bases and J dropped 5 bases, with 20 bases sitting between them. The CDR3 protein is CASSFDPRGTRNNEQFF. In nucleotides, the CDR3 is TGTGCCAGCAGCTTTGACCCTCGGGGGACCCGCAACAATGAGCAGTTCTTC.

This sequence joins TRBV25-1 and TRBJ2-3, with D perhaps TRBD1 or TRBD2 (5 bases each). CDR3 length equals 14 residues. The germline V and J ends were trimmed by 4 bases and 2 bases, with 10 bases remaining between them. Germline lookup yields CDR1 MGHDK and CDR2 SYGVNS. CDR3 protein: CASSVGPYTDTQYF. CDR3 DNA sequence: TGTGCCAGCAGTGTGGGACCGTACACAGATACGCAGTATTTT. Based on the CDR3 plus reference TRBV25-1 and TRBJ2-3, the full variable domain is EADIYQTPRYLVIGTGKKITLECSQTMGHDKMYWYQQDPGMELHLIHYSYGVNSTEKGDLSSESTVSRIRTEHFPLTLESARPSHTSQYLCASSVGPYTDTQYFGPGTRLTVL.